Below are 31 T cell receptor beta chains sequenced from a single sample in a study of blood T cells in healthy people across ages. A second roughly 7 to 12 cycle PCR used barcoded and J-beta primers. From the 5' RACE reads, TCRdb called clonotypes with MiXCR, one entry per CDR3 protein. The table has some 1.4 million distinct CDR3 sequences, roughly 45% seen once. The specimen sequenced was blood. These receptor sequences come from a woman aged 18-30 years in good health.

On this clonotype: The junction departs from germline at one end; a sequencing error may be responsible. The CDR3 region is CASSRGTGSTIYF. The CDR3 coding sequence is TGTGCCAGTTCCCGGGGGACGGGAAGCACCATATATTTT. The chain recombines TRBV27 with TRBJ1-3; TRBD1 is a possible D gene (5 bases). CDR1 is MNHEY and CDR2 is SMNVEV in the germline V gene (reference sequence). The CDR3 has 13 residues.

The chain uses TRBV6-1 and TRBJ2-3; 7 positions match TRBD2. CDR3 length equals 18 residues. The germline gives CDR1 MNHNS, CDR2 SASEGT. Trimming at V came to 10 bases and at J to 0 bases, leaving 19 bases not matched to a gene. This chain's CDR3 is CATKGSGRRGVSTDTQYF. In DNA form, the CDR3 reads TGTGCCACTAAGGGTAGCGGGCGAAGGGGCGTCAGCACAGATACGCAGTATTTT.

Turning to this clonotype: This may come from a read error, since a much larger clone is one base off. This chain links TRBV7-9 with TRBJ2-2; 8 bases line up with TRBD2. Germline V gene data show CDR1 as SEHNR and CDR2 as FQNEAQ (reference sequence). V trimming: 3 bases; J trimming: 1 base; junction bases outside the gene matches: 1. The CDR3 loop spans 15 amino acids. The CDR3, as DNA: TGTGCCAGCAGCTTTACTAGCGGGAACACCGGGGAGCTGTTTTTT. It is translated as CASSFTSGNTGELFF.

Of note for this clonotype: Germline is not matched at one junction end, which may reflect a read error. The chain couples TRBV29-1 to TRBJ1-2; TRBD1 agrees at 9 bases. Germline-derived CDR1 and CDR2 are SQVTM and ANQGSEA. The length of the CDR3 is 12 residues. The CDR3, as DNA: TGCAGCGTCCAACGACAGGGGGTAGGCTTCACCTTC. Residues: CSVQRQGVGFTF.

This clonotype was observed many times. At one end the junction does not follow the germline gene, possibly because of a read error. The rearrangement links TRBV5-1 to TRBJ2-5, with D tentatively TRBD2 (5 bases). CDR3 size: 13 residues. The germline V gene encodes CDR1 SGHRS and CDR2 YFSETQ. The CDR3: CASSLAFGETQYF. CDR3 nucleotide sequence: TGTGCCAGCAGCTTAGCGTTCGGGGAGACCCAGTACTTC.

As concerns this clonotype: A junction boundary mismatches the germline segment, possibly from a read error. CDR3 coding DNA: TGTGCCAGCAGGGTAGCGGGGGGATCAGGGGAGCAGTTCTTC. Translated, it gives CASRVAGGSGEQFF. The chain links TRBV9 to TRBJ2-1, with 10 bases aligning to TRBD2. Germline-derived CDR1 and CDR2 are SGDLS and YYNGEE. This CDR3 comprises 14 residues.

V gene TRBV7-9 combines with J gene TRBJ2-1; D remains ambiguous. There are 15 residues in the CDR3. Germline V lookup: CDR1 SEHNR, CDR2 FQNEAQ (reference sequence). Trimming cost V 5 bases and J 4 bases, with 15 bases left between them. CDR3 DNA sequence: TGTGCCAGCAGCCCCCGCATGGGTCCTTACAATGAGCAGTTCTTC. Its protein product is CASSPRMGPYNEQFF.

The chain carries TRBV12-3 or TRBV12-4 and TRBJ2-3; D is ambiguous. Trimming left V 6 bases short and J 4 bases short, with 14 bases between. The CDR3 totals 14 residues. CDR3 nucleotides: TGTGCCAGCAGCATCGGCCCTGGGGCAGATACGCAGTATTTT. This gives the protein CASSIGPGADTQYF.

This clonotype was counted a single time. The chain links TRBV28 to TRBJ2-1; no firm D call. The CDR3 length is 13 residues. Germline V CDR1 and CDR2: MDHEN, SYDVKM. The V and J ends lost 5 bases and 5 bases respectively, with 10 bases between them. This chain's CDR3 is CASSTYSNNEQFF. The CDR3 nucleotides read TGTGCCAGCAGTACCTATTCGAACAATGAGCAGTTCTTC.

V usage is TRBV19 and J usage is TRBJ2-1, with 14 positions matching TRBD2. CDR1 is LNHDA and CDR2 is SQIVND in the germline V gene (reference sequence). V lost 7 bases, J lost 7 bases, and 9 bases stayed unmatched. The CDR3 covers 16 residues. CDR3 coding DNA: TGTGCCAGTACTCCGGGACTAGCGGGAGTCTATAATGAGCAGTTCTTC. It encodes CASTPGLAGVYNEQFF.

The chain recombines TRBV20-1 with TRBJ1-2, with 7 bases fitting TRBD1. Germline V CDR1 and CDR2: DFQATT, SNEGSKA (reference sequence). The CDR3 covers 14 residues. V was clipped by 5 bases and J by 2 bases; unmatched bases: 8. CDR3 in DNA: TGCAGTGCTGAGCACAGGGGCCTGAACTATGGCTACACCTTC. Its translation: CSAEHRGLNYGYTF.

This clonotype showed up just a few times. The CDR3 DNA reads TGCAGTGCTAGAGATCTGGGTCCAGATACGCAGTATTTT. It specifies CSARDLGPDTQYF. This chain links TRBV20-1 with TRBJ2-3; no clear D. V gave up 0 bases and J gave up 4 bases, with 8 bases separating them. This CDR3 has 13 amino acids. CDR1 and CDR2 from the germline V gene are DFQATT and SNEGSKA (reference sequence).

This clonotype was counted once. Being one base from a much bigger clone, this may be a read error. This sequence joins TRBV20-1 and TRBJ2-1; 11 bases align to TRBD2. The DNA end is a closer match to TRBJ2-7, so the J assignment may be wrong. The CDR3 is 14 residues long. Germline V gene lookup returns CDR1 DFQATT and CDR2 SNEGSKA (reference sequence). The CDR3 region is CSAAGTSGRDEQYF. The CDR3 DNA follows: TGCAGTGCTGCGGGGACTAGCGGTCGGGATGAGCAGTACTTC.

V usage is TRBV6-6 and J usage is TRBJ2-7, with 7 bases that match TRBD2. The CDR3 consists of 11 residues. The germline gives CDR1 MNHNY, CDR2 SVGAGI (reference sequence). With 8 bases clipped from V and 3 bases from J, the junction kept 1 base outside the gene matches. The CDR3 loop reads CASGTNYEQYF. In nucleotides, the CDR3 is TGTGCCAGCGGGACTAACTACGAGCAGTACTTC.

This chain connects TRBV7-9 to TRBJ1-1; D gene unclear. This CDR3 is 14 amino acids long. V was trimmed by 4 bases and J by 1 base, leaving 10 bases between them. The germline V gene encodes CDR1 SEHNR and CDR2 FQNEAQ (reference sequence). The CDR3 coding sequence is TGTGCCAGCAGCTCTCAGACGGCGAACACTGAAGCTTTCTTT. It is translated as CASSSQTANTEAFF. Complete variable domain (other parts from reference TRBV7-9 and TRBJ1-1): DTGVSQNPRHKITKRGQNVTFRCDPISEHNRLYWYRQTLGQGPEFLTYFQNEAQLEKSRLLSDRFSAERPKGSFSTLEIQRTEQGDSAMYLCASSSQTANTEAFFGQGTRLTVV.

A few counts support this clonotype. Written as DNA, the CDR3 is TGCAGCGGACGGACAGGGCCGGGGGAGCTGTTTTTT. Translation: CSGRTGPGELFF. The chain carries TRBV29-1 and TRBJ2-2; 8 nucleotides agree with TRBD1. Looked up from germline, CDR1 is SQVTM and CDR2 is ANQGSEA. J was trimmed by 8 bases and V by 7 bases; bases with no gene match: 6. The CDR3 extends over 12 amino acids.

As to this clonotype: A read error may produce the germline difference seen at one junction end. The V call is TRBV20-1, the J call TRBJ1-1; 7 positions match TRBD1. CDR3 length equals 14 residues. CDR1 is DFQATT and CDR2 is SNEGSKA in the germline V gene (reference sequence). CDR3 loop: CSTRMGQSNTEAFF. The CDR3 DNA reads TGCAGTACTAGAATGGGACAGTCGAACACTGAAGCTTTCTTT.

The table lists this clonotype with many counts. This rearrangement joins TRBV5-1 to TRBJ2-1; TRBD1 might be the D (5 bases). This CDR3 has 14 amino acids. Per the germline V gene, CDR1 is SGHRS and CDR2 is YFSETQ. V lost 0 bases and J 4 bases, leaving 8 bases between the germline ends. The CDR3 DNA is TGCGCCAGCAGCTTGGACAGGTCTTACAATGAGCAGTTCTTC. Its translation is CASSLDRSYNEQFF.

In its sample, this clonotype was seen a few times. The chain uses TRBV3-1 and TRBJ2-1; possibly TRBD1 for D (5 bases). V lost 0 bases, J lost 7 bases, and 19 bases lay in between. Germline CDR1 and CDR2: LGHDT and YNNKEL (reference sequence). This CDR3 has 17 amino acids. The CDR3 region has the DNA TGTGCCAGCAGCCAAGAAGGGGTCGCCCTCCTTGGAAATGAGCAGTTCTTC. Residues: CASSQEGVALLGNEQFF.

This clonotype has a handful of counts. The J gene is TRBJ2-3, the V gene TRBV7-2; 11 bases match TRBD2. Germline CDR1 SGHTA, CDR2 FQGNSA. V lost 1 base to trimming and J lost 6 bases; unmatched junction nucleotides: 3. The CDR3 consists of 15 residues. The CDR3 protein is CASSLVSGRDDTQYF. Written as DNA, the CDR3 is TGTGCCAGCAGCTTAGTTAGCGGGAGGGACGATACGCAGTATTTT.

The CDR3 protein is CASSLAYSGGLQETQYF. In nucleotides, the CDR3 is TGCGCCAGCAGCTTGGCCTACAGTGGGGGGCTACAAGAGACCCAGTACTTC. This sequence joins TRBV5-1 and TRBJ2-5; the D call may be TRBD1 or TRBD2 (6 bases each). Germline-derived CDR1 and CDR2 are SGHRS and YFSETQ. V lost 0 bases and J 2 bases, leaving 17 bases between the germline ends. CDR3 length: 17 residues. The variable domain in full, completed from reference TRBV5-1 and TRBJ2-5, reads KAGVTQTPRYLIKTRGQQVTLSCSPISGHRSVSWYQQTPGQGLQFLFEYFSETQRNKGNFPGRFSGRQFSNSRSEMNVSTLELGDSALYLCASSLAYSGGLQETQYFGPGTRLLVL.

CDR3 amino acids: CASSDSATSATDTQYF. The CDR3 DNA sequence: TGTGCCAGCAGTGACAGCGCGACTAGCGCCACAGATACGCAGTATTTT. This chain joins TRBV6-4 and TRBJ2-3; 8 bases fit TRBD2. This CDR3 region has 16 residues. Germline assignment: CDR1 MRHNA and CDR2 SNTAGT. After removal of 2 bases from V and 2 bases from J, the junction contained 6 bases not matched to a gene.

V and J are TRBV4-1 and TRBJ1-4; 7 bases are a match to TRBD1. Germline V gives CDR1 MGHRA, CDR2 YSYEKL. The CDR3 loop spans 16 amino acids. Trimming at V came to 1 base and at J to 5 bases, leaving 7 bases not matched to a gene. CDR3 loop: CASSQGRGGGNEKLFF. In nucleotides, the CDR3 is TGCGCCAGCAGCCAAGGCAGGGGGGGGGGAAATGAAAAACTGTTTTTT.

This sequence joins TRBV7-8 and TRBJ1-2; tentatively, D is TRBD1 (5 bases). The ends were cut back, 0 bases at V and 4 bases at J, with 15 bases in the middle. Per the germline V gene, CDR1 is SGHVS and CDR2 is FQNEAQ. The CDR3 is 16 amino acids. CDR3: CASSLAGGRTSYGYTF. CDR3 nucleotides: TGTGCCAGCAGCTTAGCGGGGGGACGGACGAGCTATGGCTACACCTTC.

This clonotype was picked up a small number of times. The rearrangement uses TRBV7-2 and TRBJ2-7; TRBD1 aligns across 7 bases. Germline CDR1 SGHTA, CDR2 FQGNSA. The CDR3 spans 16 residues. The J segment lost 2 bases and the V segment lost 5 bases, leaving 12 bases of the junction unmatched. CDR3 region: CASSPQTGETTYEQYF. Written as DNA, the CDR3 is TGTGCCAGCAGCCCTCAAACAGGGGAAACAACCTACGAGCAGTACTTC.

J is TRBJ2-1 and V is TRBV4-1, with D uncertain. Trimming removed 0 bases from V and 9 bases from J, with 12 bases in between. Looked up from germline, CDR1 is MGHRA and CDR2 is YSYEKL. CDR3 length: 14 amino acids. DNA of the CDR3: TGCGCCAGCAGCCAAGATGAAAGGGCGGCTGAGCAGTTCTTC. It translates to CASSQDERAAEQFF.

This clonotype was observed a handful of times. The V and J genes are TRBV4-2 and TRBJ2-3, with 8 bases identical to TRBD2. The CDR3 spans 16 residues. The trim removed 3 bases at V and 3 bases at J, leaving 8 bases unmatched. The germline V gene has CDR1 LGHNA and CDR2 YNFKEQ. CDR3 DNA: TGTGCCAGCAGCCATGCCGGCAGCGGGGGAACAGATACGCAGTATTTT. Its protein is CASSHAGSGGTDTQYF.

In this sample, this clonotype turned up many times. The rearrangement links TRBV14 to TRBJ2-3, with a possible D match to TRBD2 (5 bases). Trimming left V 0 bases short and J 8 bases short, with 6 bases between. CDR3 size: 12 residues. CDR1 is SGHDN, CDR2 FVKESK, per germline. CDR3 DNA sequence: TGTGCCAGCAGCCAAGATCGGGGTACGCAGTATTTT. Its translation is CASSQDRGTQYF. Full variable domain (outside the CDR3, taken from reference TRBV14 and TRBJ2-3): EAGVTQFPSHSVIEKGQTVTLRCDPISGHDNLYWYRRVMGKEIKFLLHFVKESKQDESGMPNNRFLAERTGGTYSTLKVQPAELEDSGVYFCASSQDRGTQYFGPGTRLTVL.

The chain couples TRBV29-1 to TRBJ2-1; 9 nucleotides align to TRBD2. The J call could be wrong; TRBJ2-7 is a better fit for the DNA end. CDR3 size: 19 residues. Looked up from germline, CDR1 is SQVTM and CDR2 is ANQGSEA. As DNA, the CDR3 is TGCAGCGTTGAAGACGGCGGGGGGGCCGTCCGCCCGTCCTACAATGAGCAGTACTTC. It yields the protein CSVEDGGGAVRPSYNEQYF.

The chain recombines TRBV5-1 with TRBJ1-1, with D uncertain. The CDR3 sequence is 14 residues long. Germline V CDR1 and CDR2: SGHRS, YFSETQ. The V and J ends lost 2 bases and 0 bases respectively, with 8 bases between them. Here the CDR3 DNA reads TGCGCCAGCAGCTTTCGAGAACTGAACACTGAAGCTTTCTTT. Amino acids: CASSFRELNTEAFF. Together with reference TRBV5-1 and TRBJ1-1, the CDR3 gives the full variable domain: KAGVTQTPRYLIKTRGQQVTLSCSPISGHRSVSWYQQTPGQGLQFLFEYFSETQRNKGNFPGRFSGRQFSNSRSEMNVSTLELGDSALYLCASSFRELNTEAFFGQGTRLTVV.

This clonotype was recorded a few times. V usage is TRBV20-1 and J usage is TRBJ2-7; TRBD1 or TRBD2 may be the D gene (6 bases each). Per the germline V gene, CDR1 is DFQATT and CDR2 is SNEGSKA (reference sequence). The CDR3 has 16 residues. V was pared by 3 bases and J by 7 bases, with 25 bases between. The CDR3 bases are TGCAGTGCTAGTCCTCCACGACTAGATGGAGGGGGGGAGCAGTACTTC. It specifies CSASPPRLDGGGEQYF.